The present entry profiles one TCR beta chain with its context. It lacks a known antigen. The sample holds no much larger clone one base away, and base qualities are not on file. This sample was taken from a study of CD8 T cells in ankylosing spondylitis (dated by TCRdb to between 2016 and 2019). Concerning the study at large: To find TCR variants linked to disease, the study profiled T cell receptor beta repertoires in ankylosing spondylitis patients and healthy donors. The whole study cohort included roughly 110 healthy donors and around 24 ankylosing spondylitis patients. Peripheral blood samples were taken, and synovial fluid was additionally collected from ankylosing spondylitis patients.

Study-wide conclusions, independent of this receptor: Some motif variants were previously reported in synovial fluid and blood of reactive arthritis patients, suggesting common disease-initiation mechanisms. The disease-linked clones were reported as significantly enriched in matched synovial fluid samples from ankylosing spondylitis patients. A CD8+ phenotype was shown by the disease-linked clones, which were found at relatively low frequencies in peripheral blood. Blood from ankylosing spondylitis patients appeared to be characterized by a TCR beta motif composed of under 10 highly homologous amino acid variants.

The listed sequencing device is Illumina HiSeq 2500. Quantitative 5'-RACE with molecular barcodes was used to prepare TCR beta libraries. Processing in the source paper ran as follows. Disease-linked TCR variants were identified with a new computational method built on a probabilistic model of VDJ rearrangement. TCRdb reprocessed the public reads (quality trimming at Q25 with fastp, clone calling with MiXCR) and kept in-frame beta chains. Every entry covers one CDR3 protein and lists the most common genes and DNA from its rows. In this record, the V and J calls reflect TCRdb's handling and not the investigators' own analysis. The sample table holds about 240,000 distinct CDR3 sequences, of which approximately 9% were seen once. Approximately 7% of the sample lies in the top ten. The CDR3 contains 14 residues, cysteine and phenylalanine counted. Here the CDR3 DNA is all that survives: 42 bases in frame from base 1. A distance of 13 bases separates the germline ends of V and J, which lose 0 bases and 6 bases respectively. Via the germline V gene, CDR1 is SGHDT and CDR2 YYEEEE.

The specimen was blood, either unsorted or a sorted T cell fraction (not recorded which). The chain is assembled from TRBV5-6 and TRBJ2-7, with TRBD1 perhaps the D gene, on 6 matching bases. The source is a male donor with ankylosing spondylitis or in good health (not recorded which). The CDR3: CASSLADRGSEQYF. The nucleotides read TGTGCCAGCAGCTTGGCGGACAGAGGTTCCGAGCAGTACTTC.